Presented here are 5 T cell receptor beta chains from one specimen sequenced in a study of blood T cell repertoires in COVID-19. Clones were sequenced by immunoSEQ multiplex PCR, and TCRdb holds only the in-frame ones, with some missing. This table has a few hundred thousand clones, about 89% appearing once. Sample: PBMCs or T cells enriched from blood (not recorded which). Receptors were obtained from a man aged 30 to 45 who had recovered from COVID-19.

The chain links TRBV5-4 to TRBJ2-5; 11 bases match TRBD2. Germline-derived CDR1 and CDR2 are SGHNT and YYREEE (reference sequence). Unmatched junction bases numbered 7, after V lost 4 bases and J lost 2 bases. The CDR3 totals 16 residues. In DNA, the CDR3 is TGTGCCAGCAGCCGGGGGACTAGCGGAACACAAGAGACCCAGTACTTC. Translation: CASSRGTSGTQETQYF.

This chain joins TRBV7-2 and TRBJ2-6, with D hard to call. CDR1 and CDR2 (germline): SGHTA, FQGNSA. The length of the CDR3 is 16 residues. The V and J ends lost 1 base and 0 bases respectively, with 7 bases between them. The CDR3 loop is CASSLVSSSGANVLTF. DNA for the CDR3: TGTGCCAGCAGCTTAGTTTCGAGCTCTGGGGCCAACGTCCTGACTTTC.

V and J are TRBV27 and TRBJ1-2; the match to TRBD1 covers 7 bases. V shed 8 bases, J shed 4 bases, and the junction held 13 bases outside the gene matches. This CDR3 comprises 15 residues. Germline V CDR1 and CDR2: MNHEY, SMNVEV (reference sequence). The CDR3 bases are TGTGCCAGCGCTAGGCAGTCGACAGGGATCTATGGCTACACCTTC. It specifies CASARQSTGIYGYTF.

The chain combines TRBV6-4 with TRBJ2-7; D gene ambiguous. Germline assignment: CDR1 MRHNA and CDR2 SNTAGT. The CDR3 length is 12 residues. Trimming left V 6 bases short and J 2 bases short, with 8 bases between. CDR3 in DNA: TGTGCCAGCAGCCGCACAGCCTACGAGCAGTACTTC. It encodes CASSRTAYEQYF.

V usage is TRBV30 and J usage is TRBJ1-4; the match to TRBD1 covers 7 bases. The V gene end was trimmed by 3 bases and the J gene end by 3 bases; junction bases not matched to a gene: 7. The germline V gene has CDR1 GTSNPN and CDR2 SVGIG (reference sequence). The CDR3 loop spans 15 amino acids. This CDR3 reads CAWSLQGTANEKLFF. In DNA form, the CDR3 reads TGTGCCTGGAGCCTACAGGGGACTGCTAATGAAAAACTGTTTTTT.